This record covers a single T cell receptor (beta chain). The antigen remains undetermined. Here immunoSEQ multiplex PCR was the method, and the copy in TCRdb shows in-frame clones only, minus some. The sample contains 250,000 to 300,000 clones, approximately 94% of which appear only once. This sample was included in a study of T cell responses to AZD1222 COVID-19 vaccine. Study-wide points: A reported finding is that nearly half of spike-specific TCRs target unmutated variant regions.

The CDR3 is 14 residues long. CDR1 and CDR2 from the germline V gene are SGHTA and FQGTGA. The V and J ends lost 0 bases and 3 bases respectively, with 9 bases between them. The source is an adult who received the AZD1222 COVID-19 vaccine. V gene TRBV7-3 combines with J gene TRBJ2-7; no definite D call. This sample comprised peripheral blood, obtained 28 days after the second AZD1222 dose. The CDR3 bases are TGTGCCAGCAGCTTAACCCCTGGGAACTACGAGCAGTACTTC. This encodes CASSLTPGNYEQYF.